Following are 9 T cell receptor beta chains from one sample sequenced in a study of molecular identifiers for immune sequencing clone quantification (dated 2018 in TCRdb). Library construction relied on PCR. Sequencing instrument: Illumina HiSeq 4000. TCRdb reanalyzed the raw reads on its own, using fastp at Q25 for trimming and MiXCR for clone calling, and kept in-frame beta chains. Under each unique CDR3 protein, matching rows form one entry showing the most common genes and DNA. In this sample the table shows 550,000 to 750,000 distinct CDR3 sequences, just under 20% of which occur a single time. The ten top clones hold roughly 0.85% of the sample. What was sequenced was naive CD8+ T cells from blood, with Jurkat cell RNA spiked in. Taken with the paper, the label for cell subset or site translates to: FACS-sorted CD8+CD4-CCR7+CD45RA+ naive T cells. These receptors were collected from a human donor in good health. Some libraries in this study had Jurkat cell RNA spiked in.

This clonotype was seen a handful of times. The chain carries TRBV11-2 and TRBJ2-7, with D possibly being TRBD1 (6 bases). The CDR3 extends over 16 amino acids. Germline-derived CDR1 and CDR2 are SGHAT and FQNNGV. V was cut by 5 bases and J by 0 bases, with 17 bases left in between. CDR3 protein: CASSPPWQGSSYEQYF. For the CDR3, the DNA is TGTGCCAGCAGCCCCCCGTGGCAGGGGAGCTCCTACGAGCAGTACTTC.

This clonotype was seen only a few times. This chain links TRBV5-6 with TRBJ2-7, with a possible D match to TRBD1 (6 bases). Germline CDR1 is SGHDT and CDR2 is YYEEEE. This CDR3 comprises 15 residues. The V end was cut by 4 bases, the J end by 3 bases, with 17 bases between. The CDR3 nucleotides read TGTGCCAGCAGCGCGGCAGGGGACGGGCTCTACGAGCAGTACTTC. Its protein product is CASSAAGDGLYEQYF.

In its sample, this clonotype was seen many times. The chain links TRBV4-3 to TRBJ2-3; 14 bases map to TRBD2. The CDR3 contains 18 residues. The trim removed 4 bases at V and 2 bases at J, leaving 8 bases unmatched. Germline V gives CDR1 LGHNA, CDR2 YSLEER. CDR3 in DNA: TGCGCCAGCAGCCCCGACGGACTAGCGGGAGGACCCACAGATACGCAGTATTTT. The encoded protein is CASSPDGLAGGPTDTQYF.

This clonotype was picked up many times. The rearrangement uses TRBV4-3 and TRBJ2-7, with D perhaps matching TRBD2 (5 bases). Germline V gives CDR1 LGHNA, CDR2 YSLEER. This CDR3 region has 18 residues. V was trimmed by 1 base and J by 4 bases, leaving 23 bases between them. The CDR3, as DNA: TGCGCCAGCAGCCAAGGCCTATTAGTGTCCGGGGTAGGGTACGAGCAGTACTTC. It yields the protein CASSQGLLVSGVGYEQYF.

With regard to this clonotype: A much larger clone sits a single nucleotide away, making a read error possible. Here the CDR3 reads CASSARGAIGADTQYF. For the CDR3, the DNA is TGTGCCAGCAGTGCCAGGGGGGCTATTGGAGCAGATACGCAGTATTTT. The rearrangement joins TRBV27 to TRBJ2-3, with TRBD1 as a possible D gene (7 bases). Trimming pared 5 bases from V and 4 bases from J, leaving 19 bases between. The CDR3 is 16 amino acids. Per germline, CDR1 MNHEY and CDR2 SMNVEV (reference sequence).

Here the CDR3 reads CASSAGGRREGHNEQFF. The CDR3 nucleotides read TGTGCCAGCAGTGCAGGGGGGAGGCGGGAGGGCCACAATGAGCAGTTCTTC. This chain uses TRBV27 with TRBJ2-1; 9 nucleotides line up with TRBD2. CDR1 and CDR2 (germline): MNHEY, SMNVEV (reference sequence). CDR3 length equals 17 residues. V shed 5 bases, J shed 5 bases, and the junction held 13 bases outside the gene matches.

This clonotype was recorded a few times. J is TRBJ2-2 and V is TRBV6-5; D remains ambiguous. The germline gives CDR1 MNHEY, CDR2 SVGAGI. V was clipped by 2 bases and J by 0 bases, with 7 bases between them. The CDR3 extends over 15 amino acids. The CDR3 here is CASSYSLANTGELFF. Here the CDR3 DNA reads TGTGCCAGCAGTTACAGCTTGGCGAACACCGGGGAGCTGTTTTTT.

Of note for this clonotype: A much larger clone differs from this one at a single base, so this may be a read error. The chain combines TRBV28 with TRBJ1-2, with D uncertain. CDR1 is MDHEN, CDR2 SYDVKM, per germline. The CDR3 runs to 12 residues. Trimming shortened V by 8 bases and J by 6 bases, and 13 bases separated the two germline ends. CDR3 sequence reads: CASAPDLHGYTF. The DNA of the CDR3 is TGTGCCAGCGCCCCTGATCTCCATGGCTACACCTTC.

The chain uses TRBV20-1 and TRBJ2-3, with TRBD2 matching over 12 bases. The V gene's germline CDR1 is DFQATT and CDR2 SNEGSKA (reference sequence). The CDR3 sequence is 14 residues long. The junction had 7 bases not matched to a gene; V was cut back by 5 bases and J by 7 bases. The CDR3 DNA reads TGCAGTGCTCGACTAGCGGGAGATATGTATACGCAGTATTTT. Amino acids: CSARLAGDMYTQYF.